The 25 T cell receptor beta chains presented below share a single source sample, sequenced in a study of identical twins. From the 5' RACE reads, TCRdb called clonotypes with MiXCR, one entry per CDR3 protein. Here the sample spans 310,000 or so distinct CDR3 sequences, under 9.5% being singletons. Separately, the same data were catalogued under a study of yellow fever vaccine responses in identical twins.

Sequences were obtained from memory (CD45RO+) T cells sorted from blood. The receptors shown here come from a woman younger than 35 in good health.

This clonotype occurred many times. This chain joins TRBV7-8 and TRBJ1-5; the D is unclear. Looked up from germline, CDR1 is SGHVS and CDR2 is FQNEAQ. CDR3 length: 14 amino acids. V was clipped by 5 bases and J by 4 bases, with 12 bases between them. CDR3 residues: CASSVLGLNQPQHF. The CDR3, as DNA: TGTGCCAGCAGCGTCCTTGGCTTAAATCAGCCCCAGCATTTT.

This clonotype appeared many times. The chain employs TRBV9 and TRBJ2-7, with D perhaps matching TRBD1 (6 bases). CDR3 length: 15 amino acids. Germline assignment: CDR1 SGDLS and CDR2 YYNGEE. V lost 0 bases and J 2 bases, leaving 12 bases between the germline ends. The CDR3 is CASSVEGDRAYEQYF. As DNA, the CDR3 is TGTGCCAGCAGCGTAGAGGGGGACCGGGCCTACGAGCAGTACTTC.

In this sample, this clonotype turned up a few times. V usage is TRBV20-1 and J usage is TRBJ2-3; TRBD2 matches at 9 bases. Germline loops: CDR1 DFQATT, CDR2 SNEGSKA (reference sequence). The junction had 10 bases not matched to a gene; V was cut back by 1 base and J by 2 bases. The CDR3 has 17 amino acids. The DNA of the CDR3 is TGCAGTGCTAGAGTTGGGGCGGGAGGGACAATCACAGATACGCAGTATTTT. Amino acids: CSARVGAGGTITDTQYF.

The chain has TRBV9 and TRBJ2-7; D is uncertain. Germline loops: CDR1 SGDLS, CDR2 YYNGEE. V lost 0 bases and J 6 bases, leaving 10 bases between the germline ends. This CDR3 is 13 amino acids long. This chain's CDR3 is CASSVDPPAEQYF. CDR3 DNA sequence: TGTGCCAGCAGCGTAGATCCGCCGGCCGAGCAGTACTTC.

This clonotype was found a few times. The chain carries TRBV20-1 and TRBJ2-1; 9 nucleotides align to TRBD2. Trimming removed 5 bases from V and 7 bases from J; junction bases left unmatched: 12. This CDR3 spans 15 amino acids. From germline, CDR1 is DFQATT and CDR2 SNEGSKA (reference sequence). The CDR3 DNA reads as TGCAGTGCTGCCCCGTTAGCGGGAGTAAGGAATGAGCAGTTCTTC. This encodes CSAAPLAGVRNEQFF.

The chain couples TRBV2 to TRBJ2-3, with D perhaps TRBD2 (6 bases). This CDR3 is 15 amino acids long. Trimming removed 5 bases at V and 0 bases at J, with 12 bases between. Germline CDR1 and CDR2: SNHLY and FYNNEI. The CDR3 reads CASSTGTRSTDTQYF. CDR3 coding DNA: TGTGCCAGCAGTACCGGGACTCGTAGCACAGATACGCAGTATTTT.

This chain joins TRBV10-3 and TRBJ2-7, with TRBD2 as a possible D gene (5 bases). This CDR3 spans 15 amino acids. CDR1 and CDR2 from the germline V gene are ENHRY and SYGVKD. V lost 3 bases, J lost 3 bases, and 15 bases lay in between. CDR3 loop: CAISDGPREGYEQYF. CDR3 coding DNA: TGTGCCATCAGTGACGGGCCGAGAGAGGGCTACGAGCAGTACTTC.

This clonotype has a count of ten or more. This chain connects TRBV6-2 or TRBV6-3 to TRBJ1-1; maybe TRBD1 (6 bases). The CDR3 consists of 14 residues. CDR1 is MNHEY and CDR2 is SVGEGT in the germline V gene. Trimming stripped 6 bases from V and 10 bases from J, with 21 bases between. The CDR3 reads CASSYTEIGGRAFF. The CDR3 DNA sequence: TGTGCCAGCAGCTACACCGAGATCGGGGGGCGAGCTTTCTTT.

This clonotype turned up a few times. The chain combines TRBV5-1 with TRBJ1-1; maybe TRBD1 (6 bases). V lost 5 bases and J 0 bases, leaving 14 bases between the germline ends. Germline CDR1 and CDR2: SGHRS and YFSETQ. The length of the CDR3 is 15 residues. As DNA, the CDR3 is TGCGCCAGCAGACATGGCGGGACACTGAACACTGAAGCTTTCTTT. Its protein is CASRHGGTLNTEAFF.

A note on this clonotype: Being one base from a much bigger clone, this may be a read error. CDR3 protein: CASSLTDTEAFF. CDR3 bases: TGTGCCAGCAGCTTAACGGACACTGAAGCTTTCTTT. V gene TRBV5-5 combines with J gene TRBJ1-1, with D hard to call. With 2 bases removed from V and 3 bases from J, the gap between germline ends came to 5 bases. The CDR3 has 12 amino acids. Germline V lookup: CDR1 SGHKS, CDR2 YYEKEE (reference sequence).

This clonotype was seen ten or more times. The chain joins TRBV28 to TRBJ2-1; 7 nucleotides match TRBD1. The CDR3 has 13 amino acids. The germline gives CDR1 MDHEN, CDR2 SYDVKM. V gave up 6 bases and J gave up 8 bases; unmatched junction bases: 7. DNA for the CDR3: TGTGCCAGCAGGGCAGGGGGAAGGGATGAGCAGTTCTTC. Its protein is CASRAGGRDEQFF.

This clonotype was observed many times. The chain joins TRBV4-1 to TRBJ2-5; D is possibly TRBD1 (6 bases). The CDR3 is 15 residues long. Germline CDR1 reads MGHRA; CDR2 reads YSYEKL. The germline V and J ends were trimmed by 1 base and 4 bases, with 13 bases remaining between them. The CDR3 DNA is TGCGCCAGCAGCCAAGTACAGGGTGGGGGAGAGACCCAGTACTTC. It specifies CASSQVQGGGETQYF.

This clonotype was picked up many times. The chain is built from TRBV9 and TRBJ2-7; TRBD2 might be the D (5 bases). The CDR3 is 15 amino acids. The germline CDR1 and CDR2 sequences are SGDLS and YYNGEE. The V gene lost 4 bases and the J gene lost 1 base, with 15 bases spanning the gap. The CDR3 bases are TGTGCCAGCAGCCTCGAGGGCGGTCGATCCTACGAGCAGTACTTC. Its protein product is CASSLEGGRSYEQYF.

This clonotype came up a few times. The chain links TRBV5-5 to TRBJ2-1; 13 positions match TRBD2. Per germline, CDR1 SGHKS and CDR2 YYEKEE (reference sequence). CDR3 length: 15 residues. Trimming at V came to 3 bases and at J to 9 bases, leaving 6 bases not matched to a gene. The CDR3 region is CASSWGLAGLSEQFF. CDR3 bases: TGTGCCAGCAGCTGGGGACTAGCGGGATTAAGTGAGCAGTTCTTC.

This clonotype was observed a few times. This sequence joins TRBV25-1 and TRBJ2-1; TRBD2 matches at 11 bases. V lost 7 bases to trimming and J lost 0 bases; unmatched junction nucleotides: 11. CDR1 and CDR2 (germline): MGHDK, SYGVNS. The CDR3 sequence is 18 residues long. Written as DNA, the CDR3 is TGTGCCAGCACCACCCCCCCTACTAGCGGGAGCTCCTACAATGAGCAGTTCTTC. Encoded protein: CASTTPPTSGSSYNEQFF.

This clonotype has a handful of counts. The chain employs TRBV28 and TRBJ2-5, with D possibly being TRBD2 (5 bases). Trimming removed 2 bases from V and 1 base from J, with 14 bases in between. The germline V gene has CDR1 MDHEN and CDR2 SYDVKM. This CDR3 region has 16 residues. CDR3 DNA sequence: TGTGCCAGCAGTTTAATATCGCTAGCCGCCCAAGAGACCCAGTACTTC. Translating gives CASSLISLAAQETQYF.

This clonotype was picked up a small number of times. The genes are TRBV20-1 and TRBJ1-1, with 7 bases matching TRBD1. With 3 bases clipped from V and 8 bases from J, the junction kept 6 bases outside the gene matches. CDR1 DFQATT and CDR2 SNEGSKA come from the germline V gene (reference sequence). The CDR3 contains 12 residues. The CDR3 reads CSARRQGQEAFF. As DNA, the CDR3 is TGCAGTGCTAGGAGACAGGGACAGGAAGCTTTCTTT.

This clonotype was counted ten times or more. This chain joins TRBV20-1 and TRBJ2-1; D not certain. This CDR3 comprises 12 residues. V lost 2 bases and J 10 bases, leaving 12 bases between the germline ends. The germline V gene encodes CDR1 DFQATT and CDR2 SNEGSKA (reference sequence). CDR3 loop: CSARPSAREQFF. For the CDR3, the DNA is TGCAGTGCTAGACCCTCGGCTAGGGAGCAGTTCTTC.

This clonotype was seen a few times. V gene TRBV5-1 combines with J gene TRBJ2-1; 7 nucleotides agree with TRBD1. The junction had 7 bases not matched to a gene; V was cut back by 4 bases and J by 6 bases. The germline V gene encodes CDR1 SGHRS and CDR2 YFSETQ. CDR3 length: 14 residues. CDR3 sequence (DNA): TGCGCCAGCAGCACCTTTACAGGGGTCAATGAGCAGTTCTTC. Translating gives CASSTFTGVNEQFF.

This clonotype was detected many times. V and J are TRBV5-1 and TRBJ1-2; unclear D gene. The germline V gene encodes CDR1 SGHRS and CDR2 YFSETQ. The CDR3 is 15 amino acids. Deletions cut 4 bases from V and 6 bases from J, with 19 bases between. The CDR3 region has the DNA TGCGCCAGCAGCCTCTGGCGACTGGGAGAAGATGGCTACACCTTC. It codes for CASSLWRLGEDGYTF. Full variable domain (remainder filled in from reference TRBV5-1 and TRBJ1-2): KAGVTQTPRYLIKTRGQQVTLSCSPISGHRSVSWYQQTPGQGLQFLFEYFSETQRNKGNFPGRFSGRQFSNSRSEMNVSTLELGDSALYLCASSLWRLGEDGYTFGSGTRLTVV.

This clonotype was counted ten times or more. This chain links TRBV5-5 with TRBJ1-6; a weak D match, TRBD1 (6 bases). The CDR3 sequence is 16 residues long. Per the germline V gene, CDR1 is SGHKS and CDR2 is YYEKEE (reference sequence). Trimming shortened V by 3 bases and J by 7 bases, and 17 bases separated the two germline ends. The CDR3 loop reads CASSWGAGLQNSPLHF. In DNA, the CDR3 is TGTGCCAGCAGCTGGGGGGCCGGCTTGCAGAATTCACCCCTCCACTTT.

This clonotype showed up many times. The chain has TRBV9 and TRBJ2-3, with 7 bases aligning to TRBD2. Trimming cost V 0 bases and J 6 bases; bases outside gene matches: 10. CDR1 and CDR2 (germline): SGDLS, YYNGEE. The CDR3 loop spans 16 amino acids. The chain's CDR3 is CASSVAVGLTEDTQYF. The CDR3 bases are TGTGCCAGCAGCGTAGCCGTGGGACTAACGGAGGATACGCAGTATTTT. The full variable domain, rest sourced from reference TRBV9 and TRBJ2-3, is DSGVTQTPKHLITATGQRVTLRCSPRSGDLSVYWYQQSLDQGLQFLIQYYNGEERAKGNILERFSAQQFPDLHSELNLSSLELGDSALYFCASSVAVGLTEDTQYFGPGTRLTVL.

This clonotype was seen repeatedly, ten times or more. The chain is built from TRBV14 and TRBJ2-1, with 8 bases matching TRBD2. The junction had 11 bases not matched to a gene; V was cut back by 4 bases and J by 12 bases. The CDR3 spans 14 residues. Germline lookup yields CDR1 SGHDN and CDR2 FVKESK. The CDR3 loop is CASSPGLVGTWQFF. CDR3 bases: TGTGCCAGCAGCCCGGGACTAGTGGGGACTTGGCAGTTCTTC.

This clonotype was detected ten times or more. CDR3 region: CASSHPWRWGDWGTEAFF. CDR3 sequence (DNA): TGCGCCAGCAGCCACCCCTGGCGTTGGGGGGATTGGGGCACTGAAGCTTTCTTT. This chain joins TRBV4-1 and TRBJ1-1; a possible D gene is TRBD1 (5 bases). Germline V CDR1 and CDR2: MGHRA, YSYEKL. Trimming stripped 3 bases from V and 4 bases from J, with 24 bases between. The CDR3 sequence is 18 residues long.

Here the CDR3 reads CASSFWERTSGVTYEQYF. The CDR3 nucleotides read TGTGCCAGCAGTTTCTGGGAGAGAACTAGCGGGGTAACCTACGAGCAGTACTTC. This rearrangement joins TRBV28 to TRBJ2-7; the match to TRBD2 covers 10 bases. This CDR3 region has 18 residues. Germline V lookup: CDR1 MDHEN, CDR2 SYDVKM. V lost 3 bases to trimming and J lost 2 bases; unmatched junction nucleotides: 13.